The 9 T cell receptor beta chains below come from one sample, sequenced in a study of blood T cells in healthy people across ages. It was with a sample-barcoded 5' primer and a J-beta primer mix that a second PCR of about 6 to 12 cycles was run. TCRdb passed the 5' RACE reads through MiXCR, listing each CDR3 protein once. The sample has 870,000 or so distinct CDR3 sequences; less than 35% are singletons. Material for sequencing was blood. These receptors were taken from a woman at least 80 years old in good health.

This clonotype has at least ten counts. The chain has TRBV7-2 and TRBJ2-5, with TRBD2 matching 11 bases. The CDR3 loop spans 16 amino acids. CDR1 is SGHTA, CDR2 FQGNSA, per germline. Losses at the gene ends were 4 bases for V and 4 bases for J; bases not matched to a gene: 8. The CDR3 reads CASSSLSSGGRETQYF. For the CDR3, the DNA is TGTGCCAGCAGCTCCCTCTCTAGCGGGGGGCGAGAGACCCAGTACTTC.

Ten or more counts support this clonotype. This sequence joins TRBV12-3 or TRBV12-4 and TRBJ1-5; D is unresolved. V lost 3 bases and J lost 2, with 11 bases in between. This CDR3 spans 15 amino acids. The CDR3 sequence is CASSFGESGNQPQHF. DNA of the CDR3: TGTGCCAGCAGTTTCGGAGAATCTGGCAATCAGCCCCAGCATTTT.

This sequence joins TRBV7-2 and TRBJ2-1; D is possibly TRBD2 (6 bases). Looked up from germline, CDR1 is SGHTA and CDR2 is FQGNSA. V was pared by 4 bases and J by 10 bases, with 17 bases between. This CDR3 comprises 14 residues. In DNA form, the CDR3 reads TGTGCCAGCAGCTCCTTAGCGGCGGGTCACGAGCAGTTCTTC. This sequence encodes CASSSLAAGHEQFF.

This clonotype was counted ten times or more. The rearrangement joins TRBV7-9 to TRBJ1-1, with unresolved D. The V and J ends lost 3 bases and 8 bases respectively, with 13 bases between them. Germline V gives CDR1 SEHNR, CDR2 FQNEAQ (reference sequence). The CDR3 runs 13 residues. CDR3: CASSFSGPGEAFF. CDR3 in DNA: TGTGCCAGCAGCTTTAGTGGGCCGGGGGAAGCTTTCTTT. The whole variable domain, filled in from reference TRBV7-9 and TRBJ1-1, reads DTGVSQNPRHKITKRGQNVTFRCDPISEHNRLYWYRQTLGQGPEFLTYFQNEAQLEKSRLLSDRFSAERPKGSFSTLEIQRTEQGDSAMYLCASSFSGPGEAFFGQGTRLTVV.

The table lists this clonotype with many counts. The J gene is TRBJ1-5, the V gene TRBV6-2 or TRBV6-3; perhaps TRBD1 as D (5 bases). Germline CDR1 MNHEY, CDR2 SVGEGT. The CDR3 loop spans 17 amino acids. The V end lost 0 bases, the J end lost 10 bases, and 22 bases lay between the germline ends. The CDR3 nucleotides are TGTGCCAGCAGTTACTCGTACGGGGCAGGGCTCGCTTTTCCCCAGCATTTT. Translation gives CASSYSYGAGLAFPQHF.

This clonotype was observed once. The chain has TRBV12-5 and TRBJ2-1; no clear D gene. Trimming stripped 3 bases from V and 1 base from J, with 4 bases between. The CDR3 has 13 residues. Germline CDR1 is LGHNT and CDR2 is FRNRAP. CDR3 DNA sequence: TGTGCTAGTGGTTTATATTCCTACAATGAGCAGTTCTTC. Amino acid sequence: CASGLYSYNEQFF.

The chain combines TRBV19 with TRBJ1-2; perhaps TRBD1 as D (5 bases). V lost 4 bases and J lost 4, with 10 bases in between. There are 13 residues in the CDR3. The germline CDR1 and CDR2 sequences are LNHDA and SQIVND (reference sequence). In nucleotides, the CDR3 is TGTGCCAGTAGTAGGGACTACCTCTATGGCTACACCTTC. Translated, it gives CASSRDYLYGYTF.

This clonotype was counted ten times or more. The chain is built from TRBV30 and TRBJ2-7, with TRBD1 matching 10 bases. The germline V gene has CDR1 GTSNPN and CDR2 SVGIG (reference sequence). The CDR3 is 12 residues long. CDR3: CAEGQGGGEQYF. The CDR3 DNA reads TGTGCTGAAGGACAGGGGGGAGGCGAGCAGTACTTC.

This clonotype was counted many times. The chain recombines TRBV7-2 with TRBJ1-6; 9 nucleotides align to TRBD1. After removal of 4 bases from V and 8 bases from J, the junction contained 3 bases not matched to a gene. Germline V gene data show CDR1 as SGHTA and CDR2 as FQGNSA. This CDR3 region has 14 residues. CDR3 in amino acids: CASSSDRGYSPLHF. CDR3 bases: TGTGCCAGCAGCTCGGACAGGGGTTATTCACCCCTCCACTTT.